The T cell receptor beta chain under discussion was sequenced for a study of neurological immune-mediated disorders. General study findings and limits: The study found the most TCR clonal expansion in HTLV-1-associated myelopathy and the least in multiple sclerosis, below healthy controls.

With 10-nucleotide random UMIs included, cDNA was synthesized by 5'RACE. TCRdb analysed the 5' RACE reads with MiXCR anew, one entry per CDR3 protein. The sample contains fewer than 90,000 distinct CDR3 sequences, over 9% of which appear only once. Healthy controls were blood bank volunteers in Maryland, USA. V gave up 1 base and J gave up 3 bases; unmatched junction bases: 8. Germline loops: CDR1 DFQATT, CDR2 SNEGSKA (reference sequence). The CDR3 has 15 amino acids. This clonotype occurred many times. Antigen: not known. This chain links TRBV20-1 with TRBJ2-7; 8 bases match TRBD1. Sample: PBMCs. This receptor was identified in a man aged 35-49 years in good health. CDR3 protein: CSARARRTGNYEQYF. In DNA form, the CDR3 reads TGCAGTGCTAGAGCCCGACGGACAGGGAACTACGAGCAGTACTTC.